This T cell receptor (beta chain) came from a study of blood T cell repertoires in COVID-19. The wider study: Specimens from acute and convalescent COVID-19 originated in the United States, Italy and Spain. The analysed material was cDNA or gDNA that came from T cells, B-cell-depleted T cells, or PBMCs.

Germline V gene sequence: CDR1 LNHDA, CDR2 SQIVND (reference sequence). This CDR3 spans 14 amino acids. V dropped 1 base and J dropped 4 bases, with 10 bases sitting between them. In the original analysis: For nucleated cells, counts were estimated from reference gene primer amplification. Clones were read by immunoSEQ multiplex PCR, and TCRdb kept only the in-frame ones, dropping some. That table gives V, J and clone size, and the DNA gave D and trimming. This sample carries just under 85,000 clones, 85% to 90% of them seen once, and the ten largest clones take 8%. The chain employs TRBV19 and TRBJ1-1; tentatively, D is TRBD1 (6 bases). Sample: peripheral blood. The sequence derives from a man older than 75 with active or convalescent COVID-19. CDR3: CASSIAGAVTEAFF. CDR3 nucleotides: TGTGCCAGTAGTATAGCAGGGGCCGTCACTGAAGCTTTCTTT.